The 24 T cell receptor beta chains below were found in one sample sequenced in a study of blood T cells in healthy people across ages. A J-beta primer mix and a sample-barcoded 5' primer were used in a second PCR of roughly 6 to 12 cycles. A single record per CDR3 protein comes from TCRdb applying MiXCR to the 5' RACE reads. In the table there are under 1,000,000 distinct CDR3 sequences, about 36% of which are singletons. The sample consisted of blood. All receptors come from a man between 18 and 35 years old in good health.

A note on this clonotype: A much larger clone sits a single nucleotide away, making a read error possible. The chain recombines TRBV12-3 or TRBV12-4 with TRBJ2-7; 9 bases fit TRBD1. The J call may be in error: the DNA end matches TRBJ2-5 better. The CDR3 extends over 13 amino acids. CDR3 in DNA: TGTGCCAGCAGTGCAGGGACAGGGGAGACCCAGTACTTC. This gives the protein CASSAGTGETQYF.

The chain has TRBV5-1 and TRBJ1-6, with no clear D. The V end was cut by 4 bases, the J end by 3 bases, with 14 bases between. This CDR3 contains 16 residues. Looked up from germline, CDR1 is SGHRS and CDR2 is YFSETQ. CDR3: CASSTGSTSYNSPLHF. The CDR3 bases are TGCGCCAGCAGCACCGGGAGCACCAGCTATAATTCACCCCTCCACTTT.

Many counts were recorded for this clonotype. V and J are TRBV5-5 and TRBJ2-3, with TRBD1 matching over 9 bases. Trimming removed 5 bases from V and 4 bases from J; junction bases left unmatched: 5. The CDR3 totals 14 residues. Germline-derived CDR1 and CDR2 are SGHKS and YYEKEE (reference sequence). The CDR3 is CASREGQGPDTQYF. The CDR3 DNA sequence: TGTGCCAGCAGAGAGGGACAGGGCCCAGATACGCAGTATTTT.

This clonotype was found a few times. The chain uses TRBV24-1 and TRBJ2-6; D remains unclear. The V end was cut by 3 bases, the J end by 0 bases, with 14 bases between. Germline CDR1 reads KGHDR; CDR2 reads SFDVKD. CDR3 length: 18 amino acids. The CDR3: CATSDPSPGFSGANVLTF. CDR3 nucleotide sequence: TGTGCCACCAGTGATCCCTCGCCCGGTTTCTCTGGGGCCAACGTCCTGACTTTC.

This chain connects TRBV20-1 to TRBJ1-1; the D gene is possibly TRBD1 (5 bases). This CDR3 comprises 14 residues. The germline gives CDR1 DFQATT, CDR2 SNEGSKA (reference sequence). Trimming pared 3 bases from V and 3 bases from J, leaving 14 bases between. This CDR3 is CSASLGRGYTEAFF. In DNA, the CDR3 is TGCAGTGCTAGTCTTGGGAGGGGCTACACTGAAGCTTTCTTT.

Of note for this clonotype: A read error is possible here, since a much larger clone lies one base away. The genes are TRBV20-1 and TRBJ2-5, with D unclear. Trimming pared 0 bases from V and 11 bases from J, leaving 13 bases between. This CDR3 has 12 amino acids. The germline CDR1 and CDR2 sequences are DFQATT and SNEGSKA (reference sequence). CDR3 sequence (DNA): TGCAGTGCTAGAGATACCGCGAGTGAGCAGTACTTC. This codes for CSARDTASEQYF.

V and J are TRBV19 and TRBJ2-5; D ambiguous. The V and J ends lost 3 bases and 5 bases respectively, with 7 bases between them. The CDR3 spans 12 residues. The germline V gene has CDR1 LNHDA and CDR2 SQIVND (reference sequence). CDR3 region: CASSIGRETQYF. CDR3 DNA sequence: TGTGCCAGTAGTATTGGAAGGGAGACCCAGTACTTC.

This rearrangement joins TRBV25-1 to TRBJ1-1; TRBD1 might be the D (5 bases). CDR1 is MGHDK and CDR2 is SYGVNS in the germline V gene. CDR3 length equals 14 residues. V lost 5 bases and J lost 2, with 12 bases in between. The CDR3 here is CASSLGGINTEAFF. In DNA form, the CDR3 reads TGTGCCAGCAGTCTGGGGGGTATCAACACTGAAGCTTTCTTT.

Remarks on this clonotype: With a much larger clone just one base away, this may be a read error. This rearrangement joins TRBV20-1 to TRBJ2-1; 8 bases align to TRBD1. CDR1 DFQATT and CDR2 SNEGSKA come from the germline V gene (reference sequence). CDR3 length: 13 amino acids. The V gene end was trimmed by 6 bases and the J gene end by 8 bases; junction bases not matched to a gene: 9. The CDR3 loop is CSAGQGPPDEQFF. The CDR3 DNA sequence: TGCAGTGCCGGACAGGGTCCTCCGGATGAGCAGTTCTTC.

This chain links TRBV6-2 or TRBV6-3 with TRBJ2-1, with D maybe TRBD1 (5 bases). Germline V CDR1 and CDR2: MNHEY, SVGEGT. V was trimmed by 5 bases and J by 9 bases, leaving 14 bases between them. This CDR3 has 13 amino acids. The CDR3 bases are TGTGCCAGCAGTGACTGGCAGGGCGGTGAGCAGTTCTTC. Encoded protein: CASSDWQGGEQFF.

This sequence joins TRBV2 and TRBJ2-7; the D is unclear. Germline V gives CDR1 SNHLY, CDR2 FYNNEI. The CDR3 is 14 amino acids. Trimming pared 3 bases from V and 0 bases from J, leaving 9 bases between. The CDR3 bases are TGTGCCAGCAGTGATGTCAGACGCTCCTACGAGCAGTACTTC. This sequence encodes CASSDVRRSYEQYF.

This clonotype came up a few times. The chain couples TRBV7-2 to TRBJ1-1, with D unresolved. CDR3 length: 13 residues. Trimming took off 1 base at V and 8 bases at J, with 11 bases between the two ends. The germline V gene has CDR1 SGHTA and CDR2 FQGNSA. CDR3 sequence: CASSLDLFREAFF. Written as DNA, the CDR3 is TGTGCCAGCAGCTTAGATTTATTCCGGGAAGCTTTCTTT. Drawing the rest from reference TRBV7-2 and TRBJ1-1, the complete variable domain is GAGVSQSPSNKVTEKGKDVELRCDPISGHTALYWYRQSLGQGLEFLIYFQGNSAPDKSGLPSDRFSAERTGGSVSTLTIQRTQQEDSAVYLCASSLDLFREAFFGQGTRLTVV.

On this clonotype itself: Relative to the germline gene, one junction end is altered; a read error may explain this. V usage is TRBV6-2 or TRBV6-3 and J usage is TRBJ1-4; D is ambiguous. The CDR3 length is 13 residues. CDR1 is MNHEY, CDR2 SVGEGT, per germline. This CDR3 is CASSSGSWEKLFF. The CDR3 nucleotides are TGCGCCAGCAGCAGCGGGTCCTGGGAAAAACTGTTTTTT.

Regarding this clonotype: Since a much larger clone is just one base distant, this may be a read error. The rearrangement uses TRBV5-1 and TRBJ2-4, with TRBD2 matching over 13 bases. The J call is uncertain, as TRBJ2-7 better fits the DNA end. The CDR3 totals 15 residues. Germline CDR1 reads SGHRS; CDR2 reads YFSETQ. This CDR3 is CASSLELAGGDEQYF. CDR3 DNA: TGCGCCAGCAGCTTGGAACTAGCGGGAGGGGACGAGCAGTACTTC.

The CDR3 nucleotides are TGTGCCAGCACCTCGAGGGCAGGGCCCACTGAAGCTTTCTTT. It codes for CASTSRAGPTEAFF. This rearrangement joins TRBV3-1 to TRBJ1-1; maybe TRBD1 (5 bases). Deletions cut 7 bases from V and 4 bases from J, with 16 bases between. Per germline, CDR1 LGHDT and CDR2 YNNKEL (reference sequence). The CDR3 runs to 14 residues. The entire variable domain, with the rest obtained from reference TRBV3-1 and TRBJ1-1, is as follows: DTAVSQTPKYLVTQMGNDKSIKCEQNLGHDTMYWYKQDSKKFLKIMFSYNNKELIINETVPNRFSPKSPDKAHLNLHINSLELGDSAVYFCASTSRAGPTEAFFGQGTRLTVV.

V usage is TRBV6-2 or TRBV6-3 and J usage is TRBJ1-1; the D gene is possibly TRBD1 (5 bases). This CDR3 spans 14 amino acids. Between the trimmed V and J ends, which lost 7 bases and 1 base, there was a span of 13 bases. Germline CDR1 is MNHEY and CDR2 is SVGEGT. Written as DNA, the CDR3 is TGTGCCAGCACCAAGAGACAGCCGAACACTGAAGCTTTCTTT. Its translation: CASTKRQPNTEAFF.

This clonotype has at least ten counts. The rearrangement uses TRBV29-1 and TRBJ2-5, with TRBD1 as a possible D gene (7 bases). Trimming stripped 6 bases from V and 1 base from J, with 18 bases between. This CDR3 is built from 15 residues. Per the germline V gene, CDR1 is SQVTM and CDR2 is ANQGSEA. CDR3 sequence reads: CSVGGEQGFQETQYF. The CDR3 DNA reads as TGCAGCGTGGGGGGAGAACAGGGGTTCCAAGAGACCCAGTACTTC.

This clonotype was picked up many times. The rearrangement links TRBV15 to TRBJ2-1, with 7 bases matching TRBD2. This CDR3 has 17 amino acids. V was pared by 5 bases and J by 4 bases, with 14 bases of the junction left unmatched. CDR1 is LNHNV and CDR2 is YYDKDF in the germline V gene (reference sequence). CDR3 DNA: TGTGCCACCAGCGCTCAGACCGGGACTACCCAGTACAATGAGCAGTTCTTC. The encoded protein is CATSAQTGTTQYNEQFF.

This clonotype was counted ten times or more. The CDR3 protein is CASMGTGRDTEAFF. The CDR3 DNA is TGTGCCAGCATGGGGACAGGGCGCGACACTGAAGCTTTCTTT. V gene TRBV12-3 or TRBV12-4 combines with J gene TRBJ1-1, with 9 bases matching TRBD1. CDR3 length equals 14 residues. Unmatched junction bases numbered 6, after V lost 7 bases and J lost 3 bases.

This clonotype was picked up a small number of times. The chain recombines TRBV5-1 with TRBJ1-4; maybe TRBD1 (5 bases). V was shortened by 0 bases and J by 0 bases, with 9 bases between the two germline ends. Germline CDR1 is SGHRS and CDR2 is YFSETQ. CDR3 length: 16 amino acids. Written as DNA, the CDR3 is TGCGCCAGCAGCTTGGAGGGACCTTCAACTAATGAAAAACTGTTTTTT. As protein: CASSLEGPSTNEKLFF.

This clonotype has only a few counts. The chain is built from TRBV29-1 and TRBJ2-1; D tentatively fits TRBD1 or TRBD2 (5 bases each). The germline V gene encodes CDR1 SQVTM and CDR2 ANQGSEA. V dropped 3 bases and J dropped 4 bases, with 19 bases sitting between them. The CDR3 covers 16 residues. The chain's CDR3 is CSVEGVEDRRYNEQFF. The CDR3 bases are TGCAGCGTTGAGGGGGTCGAAGACCGCCGATACAATGAGCAGTTCTTC.

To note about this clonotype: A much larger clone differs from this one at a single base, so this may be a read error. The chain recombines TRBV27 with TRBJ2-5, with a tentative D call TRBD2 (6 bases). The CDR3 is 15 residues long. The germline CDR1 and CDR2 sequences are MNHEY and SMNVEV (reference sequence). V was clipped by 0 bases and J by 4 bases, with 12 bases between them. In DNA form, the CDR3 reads TGTGCCAGCAGTTTATCGACGGGGGACCGAGAGACCCAGTACTTC. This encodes CASSLSTGDRETQYF.

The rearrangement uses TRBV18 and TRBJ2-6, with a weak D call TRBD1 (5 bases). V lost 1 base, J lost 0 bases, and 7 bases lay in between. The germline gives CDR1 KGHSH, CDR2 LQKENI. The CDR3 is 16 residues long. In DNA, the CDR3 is TGTGCCAGCTCACCACGGGGCCTCTCTGGGGCCAACGTCCTGACTTTC. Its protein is CASSPRGLSGANVLTF.

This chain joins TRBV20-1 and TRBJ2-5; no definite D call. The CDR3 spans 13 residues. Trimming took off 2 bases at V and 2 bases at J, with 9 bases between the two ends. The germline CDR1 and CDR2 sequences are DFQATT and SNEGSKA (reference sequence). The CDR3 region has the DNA TGCAGTGCTAGAAGGCCAGAGCAAGAGACCCAGTACTTC. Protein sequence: CSARRPEQETQYF.